The rows below give T cell receptor beta chains drawn from one sample of a study of blood T cell repertoires in COVID-19. Data came from immunoSEQ multiplex PCR; TCRdb stores just in-frame clones and leaves some out. The data contain 350,000 or so clones, approximately 91% of them singletons. Sequencing used PBMCs or T cells enriched from blood (not recorded which). The receptor source for this set is a woman in her 30s who had been exposed to COVID-19. CDR3s include the opening cysteine and the closing phenylalanine or tryptophan. A D gene is named only where the DNA matches it firmly. Not all rows give a size; the values are once, few, many and, for expanded clones, a class.

TRBV4-1,TRBJ2-3,once,TRBD2,CASSQDRGLAVDTQYF,TGCGCCAGCAGCCAAGACAGGGGACTAGCCGTGGATACGCAGTATTTT
TRBV4-1,TRBJ1-1,.,.,CASRQGDGTEAFF,TGCGCCAGCAGACAGGGCGATGGCACTGAAGCTTTCTTT
TRBV24-1,TRBJ2-1,.,TRBD1,CATSQPGQGAHNEQFF,TGTGCCACCAGCCAGCCGGGACAGGGGGCCCACAATGAGCAGTTCTTC
TRBV3-1/TRBV3-2,TRBJ1-6,few,.,CASSQLQGFNPLHF,TGTGCCAGCAGCCAATTGCAGGGGTTTAATCCCCTCCACTTT
TRBV11-3,TRBJ1-3,few,.,CASSDSTGSGNTIYF,TGTGCCAGCAGCGATTCGACAGGCTCTGGAAACACCATATATTTT
TRBV30,TRBJ1-3,.,.,CAFRDIYSGNTIYF,TGTGCCTTCCGGGACATATACTCTGGAAACACCATATATTTT
TRBV24-1,TRBJ1-2,.,TRBD1,CATSDPGTGKSDGYTF,TGTGCCACCAGTGACCCCGGGACAGGGAAGTCGGATGGCTACACCTTC
TRBV28,TRBJ1-1,.,.,CASSSPGHWPAFF,TGTGCCAGCAGTTCCCCAGGACACTGGCCCGCTTTCTTT
TRBV30,TRBJ2-7,.,.,CAWTRQVSYEQYF,TGTGCCTGGACGAGACAGGTATCCTACGAGCAGTACTTC
TRBV30,TRBJ1-1,.,TRBD1,CAWSVRRGDRDTEAFF,TGTGCCTGGAGTGTACGTAGGGGGGACAGGGACACTGAAGCTTTCTTT
TRBV15,TRBJ1-5,once,TRBD1,CATSRDRGRNQPQHF,TGTGCCACCAGCAGGGACAGGGGACGCAATCAGCCCCAGCATTTT
TRBV19,TRBJ1-5,.,.,CASTSLPSNQPQHF,TGTGCCAGTACGAGCCTTCCTAGCAATCAGCCCCAGCATTTT
TRBV7-9,TRBJ1-2,few,.,CASSLGARYYGYTF,TGTGCCAGCAGCTTAGGGGCCCGCTACTATGGCTACACCTTC
TRBV18,TRBJ2-3,once,.,CASAPQGSVGTDTQYF,TGTGCCAGCGCCCCTCAGGGATCAGTGGGCACAGATACGCAGTATTTT
TRBV28,TRBJ2-7,.,TRBD2,CASRRAGASYEQYF,TGTGCCAGCAGGAGAGCGGGAGCCTCCTACGAGCAGTACTTC
TRBV15,TRBJ2-7,.,.,CATSLTGSYEQYF,TGTGCCACCAGCCTGACTGGATCCTACGAGCAGTACTTC
TRBV12-3/TRBV12-4,TRBJ2-1,.,TRBD1,CASSLLQGGEQFF,TGTGCCAGCAGTCTCCTACAGGGGGGTGAGCAGTTCTTC
TRBV27,TRBJ1-4,.,.,CASSLRARVPTNEKLFF,TGTGCCAGCAGTTTGCGTGCCAGGGTTCCAACTAATGAAAAACTGTTTTTT
TRBV28,TRBJ1-2,.,.,CASSTQSRFGYTF,TGTGCCAGCAGTACCCAATCCAGATTCGGCTACACCTTC
TRBV24-1,TRBJ1-4,.,TRBD1,CATSDSRTGAEKLFF,TGTGCCACCAGTGATTCAAGGACAGGGGCTGAAAAACTGTTTTTT
TRBV7-8,TRBJ1-5,.,TRBD1,CASSQTPLDRAWDQPQHF,TGTGCCAGCAGCCAAACACCATTGGACAGGGCGTGGGATCAGCCCCAGCATTTT
TRBV12-3/TRBV12-4,TRBJ1-4,.,TRBD1,CASSFTGDEKLFF,TGTGCCAGCAGTTTCACAGGGGATGAAAAACTGTTTTTT
TRBV6-1,TRBJ1-3,.,TRBD1,CASSGRQGPDPGNTIYF,TGTGCCAGCAGTGGCAGACAGGGTCCTGACCCTGGAAACACCATATATTTT
TRBV19,TRBJ1-1,.,TRBD1,CASSARTGGTEAFF,TGTGCCAGTAGTGCCCGGACAGGGGGCACTGAAGCTTTCTTT
TRBV10-2,TRBJ1-5,.,TRBD1,CASSPDREQHF,TGCGCCAGCAGTCCGGACAGGGAACAGCATTTT
TRBV6-5,TRBJ2-7,.,.,CASTPRTAYEQYF,TGTGCCAGCACCCCACGGACAGCCTACGAGCAGTACTTC
TRBV29-1,TRBJ2-5,once,TRBD2,CSVVALAGQETQYF,TGCAGCGTAGTAGCCCTAGCGGGGCAAGAGACCCAGTACTTC
TRBV7-9,TRBJ2-1,.,TRBD1,CAGIGGTGTNEQFF,TGTGCCGGCATCGGGGGGACAGGGACCAATGAGCAGTTCTTC
TRBV19,TRBJ2-5,once,.,CASSTQDAQETQYF,TGTGCCAGTAGTACCCAGGATGCGCAAGAGACCCAGTACTTC
TRBV10-2,TRBJ1-2,.,.,CATRMNREGYGYTF,TGCGCCACCCGAATGAACAGGGAAGGCTATGGCTACACCTTC